The present entry profiles one TCR beta chain with its context. Profiling relied on immunoSEQ multiplex PCR, and the TCRdb table lists in-frame clones only, not all of them. The table has approximately 130,000 clones, roughly 90% seen once. The sample is drawn from a study of control samples from healthy donors and cancer patients. Material: blood. The clonotype originates from a man in his forties or fifties in good health.

CDR3 DNA sequence: TGCGCCAGCAGTAGGACTAGCGGGGGGGCCGGGGATACGCAGTATTTT. Protein: CASSRTSGGAGDTQYF. The chain links TRBV10-2 to TRBJ2-3; 15 bases match TRBD2. V lost 5 bases and J lost 6; bases outside the gene matches: 6. Germline V gene sequence: CDR1 WSHSY, CDR2 SAAADI. The CDR3 has 16 residues.